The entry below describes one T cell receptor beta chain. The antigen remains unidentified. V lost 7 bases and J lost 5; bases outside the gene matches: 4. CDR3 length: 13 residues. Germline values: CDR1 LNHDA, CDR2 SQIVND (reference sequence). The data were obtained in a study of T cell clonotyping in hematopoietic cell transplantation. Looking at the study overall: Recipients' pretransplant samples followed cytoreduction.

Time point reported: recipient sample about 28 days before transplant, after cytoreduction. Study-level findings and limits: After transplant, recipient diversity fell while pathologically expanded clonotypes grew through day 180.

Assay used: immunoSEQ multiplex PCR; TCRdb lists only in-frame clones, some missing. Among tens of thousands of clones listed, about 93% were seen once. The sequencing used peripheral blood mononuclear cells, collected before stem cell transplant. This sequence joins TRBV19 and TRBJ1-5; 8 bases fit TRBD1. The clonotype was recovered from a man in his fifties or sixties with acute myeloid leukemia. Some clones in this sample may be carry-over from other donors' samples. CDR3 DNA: TGTGCCAGTACCCCGGACAGGGATCAGCCCCAGCATTTT. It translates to CASTPDRDQPQHF.